This record covers a single T cell receptor (beta chain). The data stem from a study of shared clonotypes between healthy human individuals. The CDR3 extends over 14 amino acids. Trimming left V 8 bases short and J 2 bases short, with 14 bases between. From germline, CDR1 is MDHEN and CDR2 SYDVKM. Sequenced by immunoSEQ multiplex PCR; TCRdb stores in-frame clones only, minus some. The sample records under 750,000 clones, 55% to 80% being singletons. The rearrangement links TRBV28 to TRBJ2-3; D possibly corresponds to TRBD2 (5 bases). This TCR derives from a woman under 40 in good health. The sample comprised memory CD4+ T cells sorted from blood. Subset here: CD45RA-negative fraction. The CDR3 DNA reads as TGTGCCAGCGAGGAGCGGACCTTCACAGATACGCAGTATTTT. The encoded protein is CASEERTFTDTQYF.